The next 10 T cell receptor beta chains were all read from a single sample in a study of OX40 agonist ivuxolimab in advanced cancers. Here immunoSEQ multiplex PCR was the method, and the copy in TCRdb shows in-frame clones only, minus some. There are roughly 63,000 clones in the sample; approximately 90% occur only once, and about 10% lies in the top ten. This sample comprised CD4+ or CD8+ T cells sorted from blood, obtained in a trial of the OX40 agonist ivuxolimab. These receptors all come from an adult with an advanced solid tumor such as melanoma, head and neck, liver or kidney cancer.

The V and J genes are TRBV18 and TRBJ2-3; TRBD2 matches at 11 bases. This CDR3 has 17 residues. Germline V gene lookup returns CDR1 KGHSH and CDR2 LQKENI. Germline trimming cut 1 base from V and 6 bases from J; bases unmatched to any gene: 9. The DNA of the CDR3 is TGTGCCAGCTCACCACTGGCGACTAGCGGGAAGTCGGATACGCAGTATTTT. Translation: CASSPLATSGKSDTQYF.

The CDR3: CASSHPDFGLVELFF. CDR3 nucleotide sequence: TGCGCCAGCAGCCACCCGGACTTTGGATTGGTGGAGCTGTTTTTT. V is TRBV4-1 and J is TRBJ2-2; TRBD2 is a possible D gene (5 bases). Germline CDR1 and CDR2: MGHRA and YSYEKL. With 3 bases removed from V and 10 bases from J, the gap between germline ends came to 18 bases. The CDR3 runs to 15 residues.

The rearrangement links TRBV11-1 to TRBJ2-7; 7 nucleotides align to TRBD2. There are 15 residues in the CDR3. Germline CDR1 and CDR2: SGHAT and FQDESV (reference sequence). Unmatched junction bases numbered 8, after V lost 1 base and J lost 5 bases. The CDR3 spells CASSLEMGGYHEQYF. CDR3 sequence (DNA): TGTGCCAGCAGCTTAGAAATGGGAGGGTACCACGAGCAGTACTTC.

In its sample, this clone was seen once. This chain links TRBV6-5 with TRBJ1-5, with 7 bases aligning to TRBD1. CDR3 length: 15 residues. Unmatched junction bases numbered 5, after V lost 6 bases and J lost 0 bases. Germline CDR1 MNHEY, CDR2 SVGAGI. CDR3 coding DNA: TGTGCCAGCAGAGGGACAGAATATAGCAATCAGCCCCAGCATTTT. Translation gives CASRGTEYSNQPQHF.

The genes are TRBV2 and TRBJ1-3; no clear D. Per germline, CDR1 SNHLY and CDR2 FYNNEI. Trimming removed 4 bases at V and 0 bases at J, with 4 bases between. The CDR3 is made up of 13 amino acids. CDR3 DNA: TGTGCCAGCAGTGCAAGCTCTGGAAACACCATATATTTT. Encoded protein: CASSASSGNTIYF.

The rearrangement joins TRBV2 to TRBJ1-5; 7 positions agree with TRBD1. In germline, CDR1 is SNHLY, CDR2 FYNNEI. V shed 4 bases and J 5 bases; nucleotides not matched to a gene: 11. The CDR3 has 16 amino acids. The CDR3 reads CASSVFSTGWDQPQHF. The CDR3 DNA follows: TGTGCCAGCAGTGTTTTTTCGACAGGGTGGGATCAGCCCCAGCATTTT.

The chain joins TRBV5-1 to TRBJ1-5; D is ambiguous. Germline V gene sequence: CDR1 SGHRS, CDR2 YFSETQ. V was cut by 4 bases and J by 4 bases, with 9 bases left in between. The CDR3 is 13 residues long. The CDR3 DNA is TGCGCCAGCAGCCTCGGACCGAATCAGCCCCAGCATTTT. This translates into CASSLGPNQPQHF. The full variable domain, rest sourced from reference TRBV5-1 and TRBJ1-5, is KAGVTQTPRYLIKTRGQQVTLSCSPISGHRSVSWYQQTPGQGLQFLFEYFSETQRNKGNFPGRFSGRQFSNSRSEMNVSTLELGDSALYLCASSLGPNQPQHFGDGTRLSIL.

The gene calls are TRBV28 and TRBJ2-1, with 9 positions matching TRBD2. Germline assignment: CDR1 MDHEN and CDR2 SYDVKM. After removal of 5 bases from V and 2 bases from J, the junction contained 1 base not matched to a gene. The CDR3 spans 14 residues. The CDR3 coding sequence is TGTGCCAGCAGTCTAGCGGGGCCCTACAATGAGCAGTTCTTC. Translating gives CASSLAGPYNEQFF.

This chain connects TRBV6-5 to TRBJ2-3; D may correspond to TRBD1 or TRBD2 (6 bases each). The V and J ends lost 8 bases and 1 base respectively, with 10 bases between them. There are 13 residues in the CDR3. The germline gives CDR1 MNHEY, CDR2 SVGAGI. CDR3: CASGRGGTDTQYF. CDR3 DNA sequence: TGTGCCAGCGGAAGGGGGGGCACAGATACGCAGTATTTT.

The chain carries TRBV10-1 and TRBJ2-7; D unresolved. This CDR3 has 11 residues. V lost 11 bases to trimming and J lost 12 bases, with 20 bases between them. Germline CDR1 and CDR2: WNHNN and SYGVQD (reference sequence). CDR3 in amino acids: CAWPPRRVRYF. In DNA, the CDR3 is TGCGCCTGGCCCCCCAGGCGAGTCAGGTACTTC.